These 24 T cell receptor beta chains came from one sample sequenced in a study of T cell responses to AZD1222 COVID-19 vaccine. Clones were read by immunoSEQ multiplex PCR, and TCRdb kept only the in-frame ones, dropping some. The repertoire holds roughly 130,000 clones, with about 90% as singletons. Source: peripheral blood, taken on day 0 of AZD1222 vaccination. The receptor set was obtained from an adult in good health.

This clone was found once. CDR3 DNA sequence: TGTGCCAGCAGCGCCTGGACAGGGGGGGGTATGGAGCAGTTCTTC. Translating gives CASSAWTGGGMEQFF. The chain carries TRBV7-2 and TRBJ2-1, with 10 nucleotides matching TRBD1. Unmatched junction bases numbered 11, after V lost 5 bases and J lost 10 bases. Germline V gene lookup returns CDR1 SGHTA and CDR2 FQGNSA. The CDR3 runs to 15 residues.

This chain connects TRBV4-2 to TRBJ2-3; 9 bases match TRBD2. The CDR3 sequence is 18 residues long. Trimming took 0 bases from V and 2 from J; bases not matched to a gene: 9. CDR1 is LGHNA, CDR2 YNFKEQ, per germline. CDR3 sequence (DNA): TGTGCCAGCAGCCAAGAGTTCGGGCTAGCGGGGACCACAGATACGCAGTATTTT. Its translation: CASSQEFGLAGTTDTQYF.

In DNA form, the CDR3 reads TGTGCCAGCAGCTTGGTGGGACTCCCATCCTACGAGCAGTACTTC. Its protein product is CASSLVGLPSYEQYF. The chain links TRBV5-6 to TRBJ2-7; possible D gene TRBD2, 6 bases. V was pared by 0 bases and J by 1 base, with 11 bases between. Germline lookup yields CDR1 SGHDT and CDR2 YYEEEE. This CDR3 region has 15 residues.

The V gene is TRBV19, the J gene TRBJ1-2; D not resolved. Germline CDR1 LNHDA, CDR2 SQIVND (reference sequence). The CDR3 spans 11 residues. V lost 7 bases to trimming and J lost 5 bases, with 8 bases between them. CDR3 sequence reads: CASTTYYGYTF. The CDR3 DNA follows: TGTGCCAGTACTACGTATTATGGCTACACCTTC.

V gene TRBV10-3 combines with J gene TRBJ1-1; D unresolved. Trimming removed 4 bases at V and 3 bases at J, with 12 bases between. This CDR3 has 14 amino acids. Germline lookup yields CDR1 ENHRY and CDR2 SYGVKD. The CDR3 spells CAISVGNADTEAFF. As DNA, the CDR3 is TGTGCCATCAGTGTGGGGAATGCGGACACTGAAGCTTTCTTT.

V and J are TRBV7-2 and TRBJ1-2; possible D gene TRBD1, 5 bases. The CDR3 has 14 residues. Between the trimmed V and J ends, which lost 4 bases and 2 bases, there was a span of 11 bases. Per the germline V gene, CDR1 is SGHTA and CDR2 is FQGNSA. As DNA, the CDR3 is TGTGCCAGCAGCTACGCCTGGGGGAACTATGGCTACACCTTC. Its protein product is CASSYAWGNYGYTF.

This rearrangement joins TRBV6-4 to TRBJ2-6, with D possibly being TRBD1 (5 bases). Germline CDR1 is MRHNA and CDR2 is SNTAGT. The CDR3 length is 16 residues. V lost 0 bases, J lost 4 bases, and 10 bases lay in between. CDR3 nucleotides: TGTGCCAGCAGTGACTCTCACAGGTCCGGGGCCAACGTCCTGACTTTC. Its protein is CASSDSHRSGANVLTF.

V is TRBV11-1 and J is TRBJ2-3, with 11 bases matching TRBD2. Looked up from germline, CDR1 is SGHAT and CDR2 is FQDESV (reference sequence). The V segment lost 3 bases and the J segment 4 bases; nucleotides outside the gene matches: 3. The CDR3 is made up of 15 amino acids. The CDR3 here is CASSFTSGGPDTQYF. The CDR3, as DNA: TGTGCCAGCAGCTTCACTAGCGGGGGCCCAGATACGCAGTATTTT. Full variable domain (outside the CDR3, taken from reference TRBV11-1 and TRBJ2-3): EAEVAQSPRYKITEKSQAVAFWCDPISGHATLYWYRQILGQGPELLVQFQDESVVDDSQLPKDRFSAERLKGVDSTLKIQPAELGDSAMYLCASSFTSGGPDTQYFGPGTRLTVL.

This rearrangement joins TRBV4-1 to TRBJ2-3, with 11 nucleotides matching TRBD2. CDR3 length: 17 residues. Unmatched junction bases numbered 5, after V lost 2 bases and J lost 1 base. Germline V CDR1 and CDR2: MGHRA, YSYEKL. CDR3 in amino acids: CASSQQLAGGGTDTQYF. CDR3 nucleotide sequence: TGCGCCAGCAGCCAACAGCTAGCGGGGGGAGGCACAGATACGCAGTATTTT.

This chain connects TRBV6-5 to TRBJ1-4; D is ambiguous. Germline-derived CDR1 and CDR2 are MNHEY and SVGAGI. Trimming pared 7 bases from V and 0 bases from J, leaving 12 bases between. The CDR3 covers 15 residues. CDR3 sequence: CASTRQDATNEKLFF. The CDR3 DNA reads as TGTGCCAGCACCCGCCAGGATGCAACTAATGAAAAACTGTTTTTT.

About this clone itself: No conserved phenylalanine or tryptophan ends this CDR3, so it is likely a read error. Because the CDR3's place on the DNA is in doubt, the DNA is left out and the CDR3 is given as listed by TCRdb. The V gene is TRBV12-2, the J gene TRBJ1-2. TRBV12-2 is deemed a pseudogene. The CDR3 is 14 residues long, counting both termini. The CDR3 reads CASRLETQRATPKP.

V gene TRBV21-1 combines with J gene TRBJ2-7; the DNA was not compared with TRBD1, the D call given in the table. TRBV21-1 is designated a pseudogene. The CDR3 is made up of 16 amino acids. CDR3 sequence reads: CASSKSLRGQGNEQYF. The CDR3 DNA reads TGTGCCAGCAGCAAAAGCCTTCGGGGACAGGGGAACGAGCAGTACTTC.

The J gene is TRBJ2-1, the V gene TRBV27, with TRBD1 as a possible D gene (6 bases). Germline CDR1 reads MNHEY; CDR2 reads SMNVEV (reference sequence). This CDR3 is built from 13 residues. Trimming shortened V by 5 bases and J by 3 bases, and 8 bases separated the two germline ends. CDR3 protein: CASSHRVYNEQFF. CDR3 DNA: TGTGCCAGCAGTCACAGGGTCTACAATGAGCAGTTCTTC.

Details on this clone: Additional DNA sequences in this sample encode the identical CDR3. V usage is TRBV7-2 and J usage is TRBJ1-5; possibly TRBD1 for D (5 bases). The V end lost 4 bases, the J end lost 1 base, and 8 bases lay between the germline ends. This CDR3 spans 14 amino acids. Germline values: CDR1 SGHTA, CDR2 FQGNSA. The CDR3 sequence: CASSSGLSNQPQHF. CDR3 bases: TGTGCCAGCAGCTCGGGACTCAGCAATCAGCCCCAGCATTTT.

The chain joins TRBV24-1 to TRBJ1-1; D unclear. The CDR3 length is 11 residues. V shed 5 bases and J shed 7 bases, with 7 bases lying between them. CDR1 and CDR2 (germline): KGHDR, SFDVKD. The CDR3 coding sequence is TGTGCCACCAGTGCGGGGAGTGAAGCTTTCTTT. Translating gives CATSAGSEAFF.

This CDR3 reads CASSFNPIGQVDEAFF. Written as DNA, the CDR3 is TGCGCCAGCAGCTTTAACCCTATCGGACAGGTCGATGAAGCTTTCTTT. The chain combines TRBV5-1 with TRBJ1-1, with 7 bases lining up with TRBD1. Germline values: CDR1 SGHRS, CDR2 YFSETQ. The trim removed 2 bases at V and 7 bases at J, leaving 14 bases unmatched. The CDR3 is 16 amino acids.

This chain uses TRBV19 with TRBJ1-5, with TRBD1 matching over 12 bases. Germline V gene data show CDR1 as LNHDA and CDR2 as SQIVND (reference sequence). J gave up 7 bases and V 6 bases, and 7 bases lay outside the gene matches. The length of the CDR3 is 15 residues. CDR3 bases: TGTGCCAGTAGGGGGACAGGGGGCGGAGGGCAGCCCCAGCATTTT. It encodes CASRGTGGGGQPQHF.

The chain uses TRBV27 and TRBJ2-2; a possible D gene is TRBD1 (5 bases). CDR3 length: 14 amino acids. With 5 bases removed from V and 1 base from J, the gap between germline ends came to 8 bases. In germline, CDR1 is MNHEY, CDR2 SMNVEV (reference sequence). In DNA form, the CDR3 reads TGTGCCAGCAGTCCCAGGGTGAACACCGGGGAGCTGTTTTTT. Its translation is CASSPRVNTGELFF.

The chain recombines TRBV9 with TRBJ2-2, with D hard to call. V lost 4 bases, J lost 3 bases, and 16 bases lay in between. Germline CDR1 SGDLS, CDR2 YYNGEE. The CDR3 is 16 residues long. The CDR3 sequence: CASSPPVARHTGELFF. CDR3 nucleotide sequence: TGTGCCAGCAGCCCCCCCGTGGCTCGGCACACCGGGGAGCTGTTTTTT.

The CDR3 spells CASSSERDTEAFF. In nucleotides, the CDR3 is TGTGCCAGCAGCTCCGAGAGAGACACTGAAGCTTTCTTT. This chain links TRBV11-3 with TRBJ1-1; D not resolved. This CDR3 has 13 residues. V was cut by 4 bases and J by 3 bases, with 9 bases left in between. CDR1 is SGHNT and CDR2 is YENEEA in the germline V gene.

The chain recombines TRBV6-5 with TRBJ1-2, with 8 bases matching TRBD1. Germline lookup yields CDR1 MNHEY and CDR2 SVGAGI. The junction had 10 bases not matched to a gene; V was cut back by 6 bases and J by 4 bases. The CDR3 extends over 15 amino acids. The CDR3 DNA is TGTGCCAGCAGACCCGGACAGGGAATTGGCTATGGCTACACCTTC. This sequence encodes CASRPGQGIGYGYTF.

The chain links TRBV9 to TRBJ1-2, with 8 positions matching TRBD1. V was clipped by 3 bases and J by 1 base; unmatched bases: 5. The CDR3 has 15 residues. Germline CDR1 SGDLS, CDR2 YYNGEE. The CDR3 protein is CASSGAGQVNYGYTF. DNA for the CDR3: TGTGCCAGCAGCGGGGCGGGACAGGTTAACTATGGCTACACCTTC.

V and J are TRBV5-4 and TRBJ1-1, with unresolved D. V was trimmed by 1 base and J by 0 bases, leaving 7 bases between them. This CDR3 region has 14 residues. In germline, CDR1 is SGHNT, CDR2 YYREEE (reference sequence). CDR3 coding DNA: TGTGCCAGCAGCTTGAGGCAGCTGAACACTGAAGCTTTCTTT. Its protein is CASSLRQLNTEAFF.

CDR3 residues: CASSVGINQPQHF. DNA of the CDR3: TGTGCCAGTAGTGTGGGGATCAATCAGCCCCAGCATTTT. This chain connects TRBV19 to TRBJ1-5; D unresolved. The CDR3 has 13 amino acids. V was pared by 5 bases and J by 3 bases, with 8 bases between. Germline V gene data show CDR1 as LNHDA and CDR2 as SQIVND (reference sequence).